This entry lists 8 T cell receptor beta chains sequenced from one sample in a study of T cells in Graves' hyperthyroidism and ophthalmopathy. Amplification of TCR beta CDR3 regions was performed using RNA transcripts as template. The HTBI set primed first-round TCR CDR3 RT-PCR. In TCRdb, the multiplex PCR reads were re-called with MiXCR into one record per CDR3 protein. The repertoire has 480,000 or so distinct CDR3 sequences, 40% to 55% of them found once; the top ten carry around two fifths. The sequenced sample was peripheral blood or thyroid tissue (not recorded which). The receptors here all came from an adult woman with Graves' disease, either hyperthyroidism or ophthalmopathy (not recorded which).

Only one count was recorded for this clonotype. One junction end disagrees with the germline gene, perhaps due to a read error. In DNA form, the CDR3 reads TGTGCCAGCAGTTTAACAGGGGGCACTGAAGCTTCCTTT. This sequence encodes CASSLTGGTEASF. This chain connects TRBV7-9 to TRBJ1-1; 9 bases map to TRBD1. This CDR3 spans 13 amino acids. Germline values: CDR1 SEHNR, CDR2 FQNEAQ (reference sequence).

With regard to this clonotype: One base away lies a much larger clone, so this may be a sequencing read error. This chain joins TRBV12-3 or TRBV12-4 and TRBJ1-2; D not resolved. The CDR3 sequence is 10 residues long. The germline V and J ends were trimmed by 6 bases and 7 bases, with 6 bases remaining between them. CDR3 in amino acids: CASRMGGYTF. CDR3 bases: TGTGCCAGCAGGATGGGTGGCTACACCTTC.

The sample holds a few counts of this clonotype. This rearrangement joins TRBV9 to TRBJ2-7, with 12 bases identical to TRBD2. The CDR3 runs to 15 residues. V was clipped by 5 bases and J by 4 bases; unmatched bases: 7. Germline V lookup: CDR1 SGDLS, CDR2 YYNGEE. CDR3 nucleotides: TGTGCCAGCAGTTTGACTAGCGGGAGTATTTACGAGCAGTACTTC. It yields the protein CASSLTSGSIYEQYF.

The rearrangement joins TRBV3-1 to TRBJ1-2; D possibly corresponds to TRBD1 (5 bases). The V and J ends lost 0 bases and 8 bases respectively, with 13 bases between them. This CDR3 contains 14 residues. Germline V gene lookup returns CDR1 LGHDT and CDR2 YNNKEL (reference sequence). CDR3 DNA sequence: TGTGCCAGCAGCCAAGATCTTAGGGGCCGGGGCTACACCTTC. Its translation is CASSQDLRGRGYTF.

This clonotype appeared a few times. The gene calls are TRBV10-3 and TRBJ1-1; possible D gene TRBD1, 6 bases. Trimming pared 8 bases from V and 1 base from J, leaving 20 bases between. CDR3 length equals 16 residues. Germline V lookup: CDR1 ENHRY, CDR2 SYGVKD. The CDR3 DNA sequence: TGTGCCATCTCCGACCGGGACATCCTGGGGAACACTGAAGCTTTCTTT. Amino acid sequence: CAISDRDILGNTEAFF.

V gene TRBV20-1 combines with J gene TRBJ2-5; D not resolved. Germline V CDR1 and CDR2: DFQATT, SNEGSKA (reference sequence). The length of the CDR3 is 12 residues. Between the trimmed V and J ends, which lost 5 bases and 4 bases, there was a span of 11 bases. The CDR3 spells CSAPPGGETQYF. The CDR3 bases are TGCAGTGCTCCCCCAGGTGGAGAGACCCAGTACTTC.

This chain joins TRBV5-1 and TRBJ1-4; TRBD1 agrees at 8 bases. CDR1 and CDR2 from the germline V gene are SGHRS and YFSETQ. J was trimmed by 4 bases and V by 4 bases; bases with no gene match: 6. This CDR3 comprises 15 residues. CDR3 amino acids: CASSVPGQGNEKLFF. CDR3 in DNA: TGCGCCAGCAGCGTACCCGGACAGGGTAATGAAAAACTGTTTTTT.

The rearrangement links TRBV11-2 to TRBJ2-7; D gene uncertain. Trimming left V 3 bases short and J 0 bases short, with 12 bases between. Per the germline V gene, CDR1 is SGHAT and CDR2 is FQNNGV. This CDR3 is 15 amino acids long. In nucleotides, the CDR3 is TGTGCCAGCAGCTTGGACGACGATCCCTCCTACGAGCAGTACTTC. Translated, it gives CASSLDDDPSYEQYF.